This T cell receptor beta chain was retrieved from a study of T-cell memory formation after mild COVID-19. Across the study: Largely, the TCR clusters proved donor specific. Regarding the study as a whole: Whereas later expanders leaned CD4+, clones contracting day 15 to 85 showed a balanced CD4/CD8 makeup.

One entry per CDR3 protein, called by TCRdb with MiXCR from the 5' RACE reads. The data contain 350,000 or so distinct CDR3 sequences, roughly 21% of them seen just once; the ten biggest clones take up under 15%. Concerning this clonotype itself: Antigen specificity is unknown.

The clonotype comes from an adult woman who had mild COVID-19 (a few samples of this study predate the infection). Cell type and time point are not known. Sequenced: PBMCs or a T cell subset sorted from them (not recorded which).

The CDR3 nucleotides are TGTGCCACCTCACTAGCAAAATACCCATACAATGAGCAGTTCTTC. Its protein product is CATSLAKYPYNEQFF. J is TRBJ2-1 and V is TRBV27; D might be TRBD2 (6 bases). Germline CDR1 MNHEY, CDR2 SMNVEV (reference sequence). Trimming left V 10 bases short and J 4 bases short, with 20 bases between. The CDR3 is 15 residues long.